The clone carrying this TCR beta chain was recorded many times. Its matching antigen is unknown. The data are from a study of blood T cells in healthy people across ages. Whole-study findings and limits: Higher diversity, along with more naive CD4+ cells, distinguished long-lived donors from aged donors.

A second PCR, run for 7 to 11 cycles, used a sample-barcoded 5' primer plus a J-beta primer mix. TCRdb itself ran the 5' RACE reads through MiXCR, one entry per CDR3 protein. The repertoire holds hundreds of thousands of distinct CDR3 sequences, with approximately 31% as singletons. After removal of 3 bases from V and 4 bases from J, the junction contained 7 bases not matched to a gene. CDR1 and CDR2 from the germline V gene are SGHTA and FQGNSA. The CDR3 spans 16 residues. The sequence was obtained from an elderly woman in good health. J is TRBJ2-4 and V is TRBV7-2; TRBD1 aligns across 9 bases. Sequenced sample: blood. The CDR3 DNA reads TGTGCCAGCAGCTTCCGAGGGACAGGGCCTAAAAACATTCAGTACTTC. Translated, it gives CASSFRGTGPKNIQYF.